Below are 27 T cell receptor beta chains sequenced from a single sample in a study of blood T cell repertoires in COVID-19 (TCRdb year 2020). To prepare the library, the immunoSEQ multiplex PCR assay was applied. Not all clones reach the TCRdb copy of this immuneACCESS table, which keeps in-frame sequences only. Checked studies attribute under half of the gap to unresolved V genes and leave the rest unexplained. The sample profile shows 80,000 to 95,000 clones; roughly 76% of them were found once. The top ten clones comprise about a sixth of the sample. The sample consisted of peripheral blood. Every receptor here comes from an elderly woman with active or convalescent COVID-19.

The chain combines TRBV5-1 with TRBJ1-2; 7 positions match TRBD1. Germline V gives CDR1 SGHRS, CDR2 YFSETQ. V was clipped by 0 bases and J by 4 bases; unmatched bases: 3. CDR3 length: 14 amino acids. In nucleotides, the CDR3 is TGCGCCAGCAGCTTGGAGGGGGCCCCCTATGGCTACACCTTC. Its protein product is CASSLEGAPYGYTF.

The J gene is TRBJ1-3, the V gene TRBV30, with a weak D call TRBD1 (5 bases). V dropped 5 bases and J dropped 0 bases, with 14 bases sitting between them. Germline V gives CDR1 GTSNPN, CDR2 SVGIG (reference sequence). The CDR3 has 15 amino acids. CDR3 sequence reads: CAWGVGQSSGNTIYF. DNA for the CDR3: TGTGCCTGGGGGGTAGGACAATCCTCTGGAAACACCATATATTTT.

This clone has a single count. V is TRBV19 and J is TRBJ1-3; no reliable D call. Deletions cut 0 bases from V and 0 bases from J, with 6 bases between. The CDR3 loop spans 15 amino acids. CDR1 and CDR2 from the germline V gene are LNHDA and SQIVND (reference sequence). The CDR3 loop is CASSIEGSSGNTIYF. The CDR3 nucleotides are TGTGCCAGTAGTATAGAGGGCAGCTCTGGAAACACCATATATTTT.

The J gene is TRBJ1-2, the V gene TRBV5-1; tentatively, D is TRBD1 (5 bases). The CDR3 runs to 19 residues. Germline loops: CDR1 SGHRS, CDR2 YFSETQ. Trimming pared 4 bases from V and 4 bases from J, leaving 29 bases between. CDR3 loop: CASSAGWGGPRPGLYGYTF. Here the CDR3 DNA reads TGCGCCAGCAGCGCCGGGTGGGGGGGACCCCGACCGGGTCTCTATGGCTACACCTTC.

As concerns this clone: In the same sample, other DNA sequences code for this CDR3. V and J are TRBV11-3 and TRBJ1-2; D ambiguous. Germline CDR1 and CDR2: SGHNT and YENEEA. Trimming stripped 2 bases from V and 4 bases from J, with 8 bases between. The CDR3 covers 13 residues. The CDR3 DNA reads TGTGCCAGCAGCTTACCCGGAGGCTATGGCTACACCTTC. It codes for CASSLPGGYGYTF.

The rearrangement joins TRBV11-2 to TRBJ1-2; maybe TRBD1 (6 bases). CDR3 length: 14 amino acids. Trimming removed 5 bases at V and 1 base at J, with 11 bases between. Looked up from germline, CDR1 is SGHAT and CDR2 is FQNNGV. The CDR3 DNA follows: TGTGCCAGCAGCCCTTCGGACAGTAACTATGGCTACACCTTC. This encodes CASSPSDSNYGYTF. The full variable domain, its missing parts supplied by reference TRBV11-2 and TRBJ1-2, is EAGVAQSPRYKIIEKRQSVAFWCNPISGHATLYWYQQILGQGPKLLIQFQNNGVVDDSQLPKDRFSAERLKGVDSTLKIQPAKLEDSAVYLCASSPSDSNYGYTFGSGTRLTVV.

The chain has TRBV9 and TRBJ1-2; 7 bases fit TRBD1. J was trimmed by 7 bases and V by 3 bases; bases with no gene match: 12. CDR1 and CDR2 (germline): SGDLS, YYNGEE. The CDR3 is 15 residues long. The CDR3 DNA reads TGTGCCAGCAGCGCTGAGGGGGCCAACCTTCGTGGCTACACCTTC. Translated, it gives CASSAEGANLRGYTF.

The chain links TRBV5-4 to TRBJ2-5; possibly TRBD2 for D (7 bases). Between the trimmed V and J ends, which lost 0 bases and 1 base, there was a span of 10 bases. This CDR3 spans 15 amino acids. CDR1 is SGHNT and CDR2 is YYREEE in the germline V gene (reference sequence). The CDR3 region is CASSLDAGAQETQYF. CDR3 DNA: TGTGCCAGCAGCTTGGACGCGGGGGCCCAAGAGACCCAGTACTTC. Full variable domain (outside the CDR3, taken from reference TRBV5-4 and TRBJ2-5): ETGVTQSPTHLIKTRGQQVTLRCSSQSGHNTVSWYQQALGQGPQFIFQYYREEENGRGNFPPRFSGLQFPNYSSELNVNALELDDSALYLCASSLDAGAQETQYFGPGTRLLVL.

The chain carries TRBV19 and TRBJ2-2; TRBD2 agrees at 9 bases. The germline gives CDR1 LNHDA, CDR2 SQIVND (reference sequence). The CDR3 consists of 19 residues. V lost 4 bases to trimming and J lost 5 bases; unmatched junction nucleotides: 17. The CDR3 protein is CASSTSGLLSGGPTGELFF. CDR3 coding DNA: TGTGCCAGTAGTACCTCAGGCCTCCTTAGCGGGGGACCGACCGGGGAGCTGTTTTTT.

The rearrangement joins TRBV3-1 (or the pseudogene TRBV3-2) to TRBJ2-1; 7 nucleotides match TRBD1. The CDR3 has 15 residues. In germline, CDR1 is LGHDT, CDR2 YNNKEL (reference sequence). Trimming at V came to 3 bases and at J to 2 bases, leaving 4 bases not matched to a gene. The CDR3 sequence: CASSQSGTAYNEQFF. The CDR3 DNA follows: TGTGCCAGCAGCCAGTCCGGGACAGCCTACAATGAGCAGTTCTTC.

This clone was seen once. CDR3 sequence (DNA): TGCGCCAGCAGCCAAGACAGGGGCTTGAACACTGAAGCTTTCTTT. Amino acid sequence: CASSQDRGLNTEAFF. The chain has TRBV4-1 and TRBJ1-1; weak D call: TRBD1 (6 bases). V lost 0 bases to trimming and J lost 0 bases, with 8 bases between them. This CDR3 comprises 15 residues. The V gene's germline CDR1 is MGHRA and CDR2 YSYEKL.

The V call is TRBV7-2, the J call TRBJ1-2; D remains ambiguous. CDR1 is SGHTA, CDR2 FQGNSA, per germline. The CDR3 runs 12 residues. The V end was cut by 4 bases, the J end by 0 bases, with 3 bases between. This CDR3 reads CASSSSNYGYTF. For the CDR3, the DNA is TGTGCCAGCAGCTCTTCTAACTATGGCTACACCTTC.

This chain uses TRBV7-2 with TRBJ1-3; the D gene is possibly TRBD1 (6 bases). The CDR3 loop spans 15 amino acids. Germline CDR1 reads SGHTA; CDR2 reads FQGNSA. V was cut by 6 bases and J by 0 bases, with 12 bases left in between. The CDR3 protein is CASRGTGSSGNTIYF. As DNA, the CDR3 is TGTGCCAGCAGAGGCACAGGGTCCTCTGGAAACACCATATATTTT.

The genes are TRBV19 and TRBJ1-1, with 11 positions matching TRBD1. The ends lost 7 bases at V and 4 bases at J; junction bases unmatched: 8. The germline V gene has CDR1 LNHDA and CDR2 SQIVND (reference sequence). This CDR3 has 15 amino acids. CDR3 region: CASIHGQGAVTEAFF. The CDR3 DNA is TGTGCCAGTATCCACGGACAGGGGGCGGTCACTGAAGCTTTCTTT.

This rearrangement joins TRBV20-1 to TRBJ2-5; D is perhaps TRBD2 (6 bases). Germline assignment: CDR1 DFQATT and CDR2 SNEGSKA (reference sequence). The CDR3 consists of 14 residues. V gave up 3 bases and J gave up 5 bases, with 16 bases separating them. The CDR3 coding sequence is TGCAGTGCTAGTCCCCCGCCAGGGAGGGAGACCCAGTACTTC. It encodes CSASPPPGRETQYF.

The table lists this clone with a count of one. CDR3 in amino acids: CASSDLNYGYTF. The DNA for the CDR3 is TGTGCCAGCAGCGACTTGAACTATGGCTACACCTTC. The chain employs TRBV28 and TRBJ1-2; D not certain. This CDR3 comprises 12 residues. CDR1 MDHEN and CDR2 SYDVKM come from the germline V gene. Between the trimmed V and J ends, which lost 6 bases and 2 bases, there was a span of 7 bases.

The chain couples TRBV15 to TRBJ1-5; no firm D call. Per the germline V gene, CDR1 is LNHNV and CDR2 is YYDKDF (reference sequence). The CDR3 extends over 12 amino acids. V shed 3 bases and J shed 9 bases, with 9 bases lying between them. The CDR3 reads CATSSPPSPQHF. Here the CDR3 DNA reads TGTGCCACCAGCAGTCCTCCCTCGCCCCAGCATTTT.

The CDR3 coding sequence is TGCGCCAGCAGTGGCGGAGCTACCTCAGATACGCAGTATTTT. The encoded protein is CASSGGATSDTQYF. The chain combines TRBV5-1 with TRBJ2-3; D unresolved. V was trimmed by 5 bases and J by 4 bases, leaving 14 bases between them. Per germline, CDR1 SGHRS and CDR2 YFSETQ. The CDR3 consists of 14 residues.

The gene calls are TRBV11-3 and TRBJ2-2; a weak D match, TRBD2 (5 bases). Germline V gene sequence: CDR1 SGHNT, CDR2 YENEEA. V lost 1 base and J lost 5, with 8 bases in between. This CDR3 spans 14 amino acids. As DNA, the CDR3 is TGTGCCAGCAGCTTAGTCGGCGGGACCGGGGAGCTGTTTTTT. Protein sequence: CASSLVGGTGELFF.

V gene TRBV5-6 combines with J gene TRBJ2-7; D might be TRBD2 (6 bases). There are 14 residues in the CDR3. V lost 3 bases to trimming and J lost 1 base, with 11 bases between them. Germline-derived CDR1 and CDR2 are SGHDT and YYEEEE. CDR3 loop: CASSWRGRSYEQYF. CDR3 bases: TGTGCCAGCAGCTGGCGGGGACGGTCCTACGAGCAGTACTTC.

The chain has TRBV10-3 and TRBJ1-1; D remains unclear. Trimming cost V 3 bases and J 6 bases, with 11 bases left between them. Germline V gene sequence: CDR1 ENHRY, CDR2 SYGVKD. The CDR3 spans 13 residues. CDR3: CAISDERESEAFF. DNA of the CDR3: TGTGCCATCAGTGATGAGAGGGAGTCTGAAGCTTTCTTT.

J is TRBJ1-6 and V is TRBV30, with unresolved D. CDR1 and CDR2 from the germline V gene are GTSNPN and SVGIG (reference sequence). V lost 0 bases and J lost 1, with 4 bases in between. The CDR3 extends over 14 amino acids. The CDR3 DNA reads as TGTGCCTGGAGTGTTGAGTCCTATAATTCACCCCTCCACTTT. Translating gives CAWSVESYNSPLHF.

The chain joins TRBV4-3 to TRBJ2-7; TRBD2 might be the D (5 bases). This CDR3 contains 14 residues. Germline CDR1 reads LGHNA; CDR2 reads YSLEER. V gave up 9 bases and J gave up 0 bases, with 15 bases separating them. CDR3 bases: TGCGCCAGTGGCAGCGGACTTAACTCCTACGAGCAGTACTTC. This gives the protein CASGSGLNSYEQYF.

This chain uses TRBV2 with TRBJ2-1, with TRBD1 identical over 9 bases. The CDR3 is made up of 18 amino acids. V dropped 4 bases and J dropped 1; count of bases not matched to a gene: 11. From germline, CDR1 is SNHLY and CDR2 FYNNEI. The CDR3 reads CASSVISWDRASYNEQFF. DNA for the CDR3: TGTGCCAGCAGTGTTATTTCCTGGGACAGGGCATCCTACAATGAGCAGTTCTTC.

The rearrangement uses TRBV3-1 (or the pseudogene TRBV3-2) and TRBJ2-5, with 10 bases matching TRBD2. There are 15 residues in the CDR3. V shed 4 bases, J shed 11 bases, and the junction held 13 bases outside the gene matches. Germline V gene sequence: CDR1 LGHDT, CDR2 YNNKEL (reference sequence). The DNA for the CDR3 is TGTGCCAGCAGCCCCAGAGGTACTAGCGGGGAGGAGCAGTACTTC. It is translated as CASSPRGTSGEEQYF.

This clone was counted once. V gene TRBV6-5 combines with J gene TRBJ2-5; TRBD2 matches at 7 bases. Germline CDR1 is MNHEY and CDR2 is SVGAGI. J was trimmed by 1 base and V by 2 bases; bases with no gene match: 1. The CDR3 loop spans 14 amino acids. Written as DNA, the CDR3 is TGTGCCAGCAGTTACGGCGGGGGCCAAGAGACCCAGTACTTC. Residues: CASSYGGGQETQYF.

This chain connects TRBV6-2 or TRBV6-3 to TRBJ2-7; 10 bases line up with TRBD1. V was pared by 5 bases and J by 2 bases, with 6 bases of the junction left unmatched. This CDR3 is 15 amino acids long. The germline CDR1 and CDR2 sequences are MNHEY and SVGEGT. CDR3 coding DNA: TGTGCCAGCAGTGGCGGGACAGGGGCCCCCTACGAGCAGTACTTC. This translates into CASSGGTGAPYEQYF.